A selection of T cell receptor beta chains follows, all from one sample in a study of T cell responses to AZD1222 COVID-19 vaccine. Clones were sequenced by immunoSEQ multiplex PCR, and TCRdb holds only the in-frame ones, with some missing. The profile shows about 190,000 clones, over 70% of them singletons. This sample comprised peripheral blood, obtained on day 0 of MenACWY control vaccination. The receptors were sampled from an adult in good health. Each CDR3 is given with its conserved first and last residue. Fields, in order: D gene, J gene, clone size, V gene, CDR3 protein, CDR3 DNA. The D gene is left open where the match is weak. Clone size, where shown, is once, few, many, or a class for clones that have expanded.

d_call: -
j_call: TRBJ2-7
clone_size: few
v_call: TRBV29-1
cdr3_aa: CSATTRPYGYEQYF
cdr3_nt: TGCAGCGCCACAACCCGCCCATATGGTTACGAGCAGTACTTC

d_call: -
j_call: TRBJ2-2
clone_size: -
v_call: TRBV15
cdr3_aa: CATSRPLATGELFF
cdr3_nt: TGTGCCACCAGCAGGCCTCTGGCGACCGGGGAGCTGTTTTTT

d_call: -
j_call: TRBJ1-3
clone_size: -
v_call: TRBV5-5
cdr3_aa: CASSSRRDTIYF
cdr3_nt: TGTGCCAGCAGCTCCCGCAGAGACACCATATATTTT

d_call: -
j_call: TRBJ1-1
clone_size: -
v_call: TRBV10-3
cdr3_aa: CAISPQGLNTEAFF
cdr3_nt: TGTGCCATCAGCCCCCAGGGGCTGAACACTGAAGCTTTCTTT

d_call: -
j_call: TRBJ1-5
clone_size: -
v_call: TRBV19
cdr3_aa: CASSIGVAQPQHF
cdr3_nt: TGTGCCAGTAGTATAGGGGTCGCTCAGCCCCAGCATTTT

d_call: TRBD1
j_call: TRBJ1-3
clone_size: -
v_call: TRBV6-1
cdr3_aa: CASSEWTGGSSGNTIYF
cdr3_nt: TGTGCCAGCAGTGAATGGACAGGGGGCAGCTCTGGAAACACCATATATTTT

d_call: -
j_call: TRBJ1-6
clone_size: -
v_call: TRBV6-4
cdr3_aa: CASSEDGNSPLHF
cdr3_nt: TGTGCCAGCAGTGAAGACGGGAATTCACCCCTCCACTTT

d_call: -
j_call: TRBJ1-4
clone_size: -
v_call: TRBV7-9
cdr3_aa: CASSLGGGAGEKLFF
cdr3_nt: TGTGCCAGCAGCTTAGGGGGAGGGGCAGGTGAAAAACTGTTTTTT

d_call: -
j_call: TRBJ1-3
clone_size: -
v_call: TRBV4-2
cdr3_aa: CASSQGGAGNTIYF
cdr3_nt: TGTGCCAGCAGCCAAGGGGGGGCTGGAAACACCATATATTTT

d_call: TRBD2
j_call: TRBJ2-7
clone_size: -
v_call: TRBV19
cdr3_aa: CASQREASGHHEQYF
cdr3_nt: TGTGCCTCGCAGCGGGAGGCGAGTGGCCACCACGAGCAGTACTTC